This TCR beta chain was obtained from a study of human T cells and chemical hapten exposure. In its sample, this clonotype was seen many times. Original processing notes: Per-sample TCR counts ranged from 23,224 to 690,600, median roughly 98,000. TCRdb re-called the RACE reads through MiXCR, storing one row per CDR3 protein. The V and J calls here are based on TCRdb, not the publication. The sample comprises a few hundred thousand distinct CDR3 sequences, more than 5% of which are singletons, and 4.5% to 6% rests with the top ten. The time point is: patch test 2, 6 weeks after DPC sensitization. Sample treatment: therapeutic diphenylcyclopropenone sensitization with weekly scalp DPC. The source was whole blood, collected in connection with sensitization to the hapten diphenylcyclopropenone (DPC). This clonotype originated in a woman younger than 35 with alopecia areata. Some clones in this sample may be carry-over from other donors' samples.

CDR3 sequence (DNA): TGTGCCAGCAGCCAAAGCGGGGGACATATGAACACTGAAGCTTTCTTT. Translation: CASSQSGGHMNTEAFF. The chain joins TRBV28 to TRBJ1-1, with TRBD1 as a possible D gene (6 bases). This CDR3 spans 16 amino acids. The germline V gene has CDR1 MDHEN and CDR2 SYDVKM. Deletions cut 6 bases from V and 0 bases from J, with 17 bases between.